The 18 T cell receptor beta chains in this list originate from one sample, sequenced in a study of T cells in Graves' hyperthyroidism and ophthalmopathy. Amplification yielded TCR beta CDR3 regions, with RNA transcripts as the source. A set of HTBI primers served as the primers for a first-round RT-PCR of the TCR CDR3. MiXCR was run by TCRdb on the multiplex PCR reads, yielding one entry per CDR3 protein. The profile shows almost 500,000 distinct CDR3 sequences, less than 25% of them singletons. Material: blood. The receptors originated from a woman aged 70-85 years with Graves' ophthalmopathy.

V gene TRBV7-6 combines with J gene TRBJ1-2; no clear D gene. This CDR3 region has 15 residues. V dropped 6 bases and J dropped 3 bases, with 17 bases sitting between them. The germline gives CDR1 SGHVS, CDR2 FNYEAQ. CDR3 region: CASSSPNTADYGYTF. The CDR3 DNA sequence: TGTGCCAGCAGTTCACCCAATACGGCGGACTATGGCTACACCTTC.

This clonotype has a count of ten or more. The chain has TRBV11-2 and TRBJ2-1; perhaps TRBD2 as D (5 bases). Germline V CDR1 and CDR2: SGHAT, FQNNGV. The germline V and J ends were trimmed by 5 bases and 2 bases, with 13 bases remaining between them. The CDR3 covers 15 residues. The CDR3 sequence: CASSHFKRTYNEQFF. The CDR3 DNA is TGTGCCAGCAGCCATTTTAAGCGGACCTACAATGAGCAGTTCTTC.

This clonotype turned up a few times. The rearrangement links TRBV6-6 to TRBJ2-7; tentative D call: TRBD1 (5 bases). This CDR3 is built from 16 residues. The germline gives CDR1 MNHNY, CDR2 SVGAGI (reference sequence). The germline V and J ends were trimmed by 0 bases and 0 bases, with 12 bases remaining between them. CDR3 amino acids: CASSYSYRSNSYEQYF. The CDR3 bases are TGTGCCAGCAGTTACTCGTACAGGTCAAACTCCTACGAGCAGTACTTC.

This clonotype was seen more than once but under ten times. The CDR3 spells CASSLLWASHPASYNEQFF. CDR3 sequence (DNA): TGTGCCAGCAGCTTATTGTGGGCTAGCCACCCAGCCTCCTACAATGAGCAGTTCTTC. This chain links TRBV7-9 with TRBJ2-1; tentative D call: TRBD2 (5 bases). Germline values: CDR1 SEHNR, CDR2 FQNEAQ (reference sequence). The CDR3 is 19 residues long. V was pared by 2 bases and J by 0 bases, with 20 bases between.

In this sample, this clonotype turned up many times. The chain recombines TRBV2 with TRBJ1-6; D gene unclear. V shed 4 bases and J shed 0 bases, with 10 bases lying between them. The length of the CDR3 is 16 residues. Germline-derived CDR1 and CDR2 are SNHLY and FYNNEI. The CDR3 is CASSGADLSYNSPLHF. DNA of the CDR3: TGTGCCAGCAGTGGGGCAGACCTCTCCTATAATTCACCCCTCCACTTT.

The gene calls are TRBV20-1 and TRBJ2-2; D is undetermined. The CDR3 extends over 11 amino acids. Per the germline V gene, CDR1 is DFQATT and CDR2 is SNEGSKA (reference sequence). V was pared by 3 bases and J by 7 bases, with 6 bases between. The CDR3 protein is CSARWHGELFF. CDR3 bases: TGCAGTGCTAGGTGGCACGGGGAGCTGTTTTTT.

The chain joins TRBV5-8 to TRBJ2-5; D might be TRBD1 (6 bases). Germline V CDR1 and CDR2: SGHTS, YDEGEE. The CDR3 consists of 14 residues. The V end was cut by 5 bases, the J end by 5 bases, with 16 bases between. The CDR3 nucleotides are TGTGCCAGCAGTTCAGGGGTTTTCGAGGAGACCCAGTACTTC. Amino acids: CASSSGVFEETQYF.

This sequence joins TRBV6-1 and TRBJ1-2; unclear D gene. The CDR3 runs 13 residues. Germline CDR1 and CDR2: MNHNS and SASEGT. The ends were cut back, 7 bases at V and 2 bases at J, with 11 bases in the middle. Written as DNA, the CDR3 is TGTGCCAGCATTCCCACAGTAAACTATGGCTACACCTTC. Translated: CASIPTVNYGYTF.

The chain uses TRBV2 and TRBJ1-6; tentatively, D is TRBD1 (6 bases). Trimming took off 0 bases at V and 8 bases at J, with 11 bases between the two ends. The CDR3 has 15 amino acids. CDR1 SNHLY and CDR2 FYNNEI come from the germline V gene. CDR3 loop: CASSEAQGLYSPLHF. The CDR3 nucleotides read TGTGCCAGCAGTGAAGCGCAGGGGCTCTATTCACCCCTCCACTTT. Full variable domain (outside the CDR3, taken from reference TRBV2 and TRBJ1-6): EPEVTQTPSHQVTQMGQEVILRCVPISNHLYFYWYRQILGQKVEFLVSFYNNEISEKSEIFDDQFSVERPDGSNFTLKIRSTKLEDSAMYFCASSEAQGLYSPLHFGNGTRLTVT.

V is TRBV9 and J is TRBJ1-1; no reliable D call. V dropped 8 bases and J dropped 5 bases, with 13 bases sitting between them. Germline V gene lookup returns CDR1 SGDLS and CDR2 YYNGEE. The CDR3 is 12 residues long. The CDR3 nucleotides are TGTGCCAGGGGAGCAAGGGCAACTGAAGCTTTCTTT. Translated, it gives CARGARATEAFF.

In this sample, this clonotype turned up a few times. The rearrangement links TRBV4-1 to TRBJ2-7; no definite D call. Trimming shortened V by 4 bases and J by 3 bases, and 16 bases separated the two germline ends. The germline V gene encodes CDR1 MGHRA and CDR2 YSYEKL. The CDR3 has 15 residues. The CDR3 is CASSPGLVADYEQYF. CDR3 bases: TGCGCCAGCAGCCCTGGTCTTGTGGCAGACTACGAGCAGTACTTC.

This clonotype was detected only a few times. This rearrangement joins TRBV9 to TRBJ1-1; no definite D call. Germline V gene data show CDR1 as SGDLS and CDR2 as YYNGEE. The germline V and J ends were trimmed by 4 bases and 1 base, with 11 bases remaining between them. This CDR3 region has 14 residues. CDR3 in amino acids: CASSPRVGNTEAFF. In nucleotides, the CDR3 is TGTGCCAGCAGCCCTAGAGTGGGGAACACTGAAGCTTTCTTT.

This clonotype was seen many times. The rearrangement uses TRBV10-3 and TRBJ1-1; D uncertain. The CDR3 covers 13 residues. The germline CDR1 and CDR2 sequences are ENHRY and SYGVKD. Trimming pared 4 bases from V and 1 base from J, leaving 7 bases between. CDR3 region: CAISGQTNTEAFF. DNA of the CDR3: TGTGCCATCAGTGGACAAACGAACACTGAAGCTTTCTTT.

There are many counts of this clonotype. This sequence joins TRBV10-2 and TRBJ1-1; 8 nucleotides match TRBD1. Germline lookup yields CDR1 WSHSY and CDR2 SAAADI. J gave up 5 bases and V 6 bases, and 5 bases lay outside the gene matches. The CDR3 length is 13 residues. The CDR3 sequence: CASSRGHLTEAFF. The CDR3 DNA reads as TGCGCCAGCAGCAGGGGGCACCTAACTGAAGCTTTCTTT.

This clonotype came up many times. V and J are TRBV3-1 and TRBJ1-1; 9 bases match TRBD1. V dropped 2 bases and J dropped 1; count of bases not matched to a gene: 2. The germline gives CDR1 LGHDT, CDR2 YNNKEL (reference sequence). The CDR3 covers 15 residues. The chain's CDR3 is CASSQKGQGNTEAFF. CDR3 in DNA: TGTGCCAGCAGCCAAAAGGGACAGGGGAACACTGAAGCTTTCTTT. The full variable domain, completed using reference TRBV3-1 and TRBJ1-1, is DTAVSQTPKYLVTQMGNDKSIKCEQNLGHDTMYWYKQDSKKFLKIMFSYNNKELIINETVPNRFSPKSPDKAHLNLHINSLELGDSAVYFCASSQKGQGNTEAFFGQGTRLTVV.

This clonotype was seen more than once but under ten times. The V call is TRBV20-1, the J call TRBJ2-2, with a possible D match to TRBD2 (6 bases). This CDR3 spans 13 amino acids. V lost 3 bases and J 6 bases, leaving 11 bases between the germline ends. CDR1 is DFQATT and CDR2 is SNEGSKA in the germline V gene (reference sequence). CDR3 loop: CSASGRTAGELFF. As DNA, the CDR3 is TGCAGTGCTAGCGGGAGAACGGCCGGGGAGCTGTTTTTT.

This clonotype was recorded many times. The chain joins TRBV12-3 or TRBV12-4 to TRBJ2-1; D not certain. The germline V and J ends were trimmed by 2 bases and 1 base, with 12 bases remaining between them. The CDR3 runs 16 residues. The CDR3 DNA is TGTGCCAGCAGTTTATGGACGCGTTCTTCCTACAATGAGCAGTTCTTC. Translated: CASSLWTRSSYNEQFF.

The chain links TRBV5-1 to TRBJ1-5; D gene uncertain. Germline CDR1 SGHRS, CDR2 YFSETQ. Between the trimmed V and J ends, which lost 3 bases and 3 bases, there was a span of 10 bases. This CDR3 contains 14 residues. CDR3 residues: CASSSDGLNQPQHF. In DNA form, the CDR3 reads TGCGCCAGCAGCTCGGACGGTCTCAATCAGCCCCAGCATTTT. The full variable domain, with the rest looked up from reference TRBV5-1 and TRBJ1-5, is KAGVTQTPRYLIKTRGQQVTLSCSPISGHRSVSWYQQTPGQGLQFLFEYFSETQRNKGNFPGRFSGRQFSNSRSEMNVSTLELGDSALYLCASSSDGLNQPQHFGDGTRLSIL.